A selection of T cell receptor beta chains follows, all from one sample in a study of T cell changes during pregnancy in multiple sclerosis. Profiled with immunoSEQ multiplex PCR; TCRdb holds only in-frame clones, not every one. Of tens of thousands of clones detected, over 90% appear once; the ten largest clones hold roughly 1.2%. Here the sequenced sample was peripheral blood, taken in the second trimester of pregnancy. The receptors derive from a female donor with multiple sclerosis, enrolled in a pregnancy study. The CDR3 runs from the conserved cysteine through the conserved F or W. D genes are given only for firm matches. Size is omitted from some rows. Given values are once, few, many or a class for expanded clones.

.,TRBJ2-2,TRBD1,16,TRBV10-3,TGTGCCATCAGTGGGCCGGGACAGGGTTACACCGGGGAGCTGTTTTTT,CAISGPGQGYTGELFF
.,TRBJ2-5,.,14,TRBV2,TGTGCCAGCAGTCCGCCGGGGGTCCGAATGTCCCAGTACTTC,CASSPPGVRMSQYF
.,TRBJ2-1,TRBD2,16,TRBV11-2,TGTGCCAGCAGCTCAATCGGGACTAGCGGGGTCTTAGAGCAGTTCTTC,CASSSIGTSGVLEQFF
.,TRBJ2-7,TRBD2,12,TRBV7-8,TGTGCCACGACTAGCGGGACATACGAGCAGTACTTC,CATTSGTYEQYF
.,TRBJ2-5,.,16,TRBV5-8,TGTGCCAGCAGTGTAGTCCCGGGACTCACGGCGGAGACCCAGTACTTC,CASSVVPGLTAETQYF
.,TRBJ2-7,.,14,TRBV6-5,TGTGCCAGCACTCGCGGCGTAGGCTCCTACGAGCAGTACTTC,CASTRGVGSYEQYF
.,TRBJ1-2,.,13,TRBV5-1,TGCGCCAGCAGCTTCAGTGGTGTGGATGGCTACACCTTC,CASSFSGVDGYTF
once,TRBJ2-1,.,15,TRBV27,TGTGCCAGCAGTTTATCGAAACGGTTATACAATGAGCAGTTCTTC,CASSLSKRLYNEQFF
.,TRBJ2-7,TRBD1,12,TRBV28,TGTGCCAGCACTGGGACAGAATACGAGCAGTACTTC,CASTGTEYEQYF
.,TRBJ1-1,.,14,TRBV5-4,TGTGCCAGCAGCTTGGCAGGGCTGCACACTGAAGCTTTCTTT,CASSLAGLHTEAFF
.,TRBJ2-1,.,18,TRBV9,TGTGCCAGCAGCGTAGTAAGTATGGCGGGAACTCGGGGCAATGAGCAGTTCTTC,CASSVVSMAGTRGNEQFF
once,TRBJ2-7,.,12,TRBV27,TGTGCCAGCAGTTACCAGGGTGGGGAGCAGTACTTC,CASSYQGGEQYF
.,TRBJ2-1,.,16,TRBV30,TGTGCCTGGAGTCCAAGCGGCCAACCATACTACAATGAGCAGTTCTTC,CAWSPSGQPYYNEQFF
.,TRBJ1-5,.,14,TRBV27,TGTGCCAGCAGTTTATGGGGCTCGGATCAGCCCCAGCATTTT,CASSLWGSDQPQHF
.,TRBJ2-7,.,12,TRBV19,TGTGCCAGTAGTAGTGTCACCTACGAGCAGTACTTC,CASSSVTYEQYF
.,TRBJ1-1,.,11,TRBV11-2,TGTGCCAGCAGCCGCGGGACGGGAGCTTTCTTT,CASSRGTGAFF
.,TRBJ1-1,TRBD1,16,TRBV19,TGTGCCAGTAGTATATTAGTAAGGGACAGAGATTTTGAAGCTTTCTTT,CASSILVRDRDFEAFF
.,TRBJ2-3,.,15,TRBV2,TGTGCCAGCAGTGAACGGGTGATTAGCACAGATACGCAGTATTTT,CASSERVISTDTQYF
.,TRBJ2-4,.,15,TRBV28,TGTGCCAGCTCGAAGACAGGAACAGCCAAAAACATTCAGTACTTC,CASSKTGTAKNIQYF
.,TRBJ2-3,TRBD2,18,TRBV5-4,TGTGCCAGCAGCTTGGATAGCGGGGGTGGGGGGCCCACAGATACGCAGTATTTT,CASSLDSGGGGPTDTQYF
.,TRBJ2-6,TRBD1,16,TRBV5-1,TGCGCCAGCAGCTGGACAGGTTACTCTGGGGCCAACGTCCTGACTTTC,CASSWTGYSGANVLTF
.,TRBJ2-7,.,14,TRBV5-1,TGCGCCAGCAGCTTGAACTACGGTTCCTACGAGCAGTACTTC,CASSLNYGSYEQYF
.,TRBJ1-1,.,13,TRBV11-3,TGTGCCAGCAGCTCTGGAGTGAACACTGAAGCTTTCTTT,CASSSGVNTEAFF
.,TRBJ2-7,.,15,TRBV5-6,TGTGCCAGCAGCTTGGAAGGAAGGGGGTTCGGCGAGCAGTACTTC,CASSLEGRGFGEQYF
.,TRBJ2-1,TRBD2,17,TRBV5-1,TGCGCCAGCAGCTGGGGACTAGCGGGAGTCTCCTACAATGAGCAGTTCTTC,CASSWGLAGVSYNEQFF
.,TRBJ1-4,TRBD1,15,TRBV30,TGTGCCTGGACCTTAGAGGCAGGGGGCAATGAAAAACTGTTTTTT,CAWTLEAGGNEKLFF
.,TRBJ2-1,TRBD2,21,TRBV2,TGTGCCAGCAGTCCCACCGGCGGACCAATAGCGGGGGCTAGCTCCTACAATGAGCAGTTCTTC,CASSPTGGPIAGASSYNEQFF